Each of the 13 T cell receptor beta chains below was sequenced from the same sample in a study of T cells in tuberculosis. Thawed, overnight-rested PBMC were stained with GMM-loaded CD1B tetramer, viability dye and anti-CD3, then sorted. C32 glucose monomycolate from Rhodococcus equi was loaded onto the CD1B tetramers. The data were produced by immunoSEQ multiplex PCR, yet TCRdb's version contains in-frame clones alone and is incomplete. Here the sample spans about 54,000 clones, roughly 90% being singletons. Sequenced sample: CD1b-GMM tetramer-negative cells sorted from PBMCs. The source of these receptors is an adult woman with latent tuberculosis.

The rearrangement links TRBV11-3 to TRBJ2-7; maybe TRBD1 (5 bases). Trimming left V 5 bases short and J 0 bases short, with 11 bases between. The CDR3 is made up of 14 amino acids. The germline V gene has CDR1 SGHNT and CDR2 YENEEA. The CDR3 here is CASSPGALSYEQYF. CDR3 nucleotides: TGTGCCAGCAGCCCTGGGGCCCTCTCCTACGAGCAGTACTTC.

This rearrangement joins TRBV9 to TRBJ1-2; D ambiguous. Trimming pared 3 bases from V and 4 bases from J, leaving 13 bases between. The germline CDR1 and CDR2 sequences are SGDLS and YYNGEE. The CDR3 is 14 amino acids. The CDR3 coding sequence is TGTGCCAGCAGCGCGAATAGGGAGAGCTATGGCTACACCTTC. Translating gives CASSANRESYGYTF.

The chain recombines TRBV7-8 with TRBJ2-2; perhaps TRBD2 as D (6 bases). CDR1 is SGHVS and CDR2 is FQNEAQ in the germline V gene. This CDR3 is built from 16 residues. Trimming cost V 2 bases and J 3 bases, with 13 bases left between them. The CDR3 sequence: CASSLLGDFYTGELFF. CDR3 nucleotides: TGTGCCAGCAGCTTATTAGGGGACTTCTACACCGGGGAGCTGTTTTTT.

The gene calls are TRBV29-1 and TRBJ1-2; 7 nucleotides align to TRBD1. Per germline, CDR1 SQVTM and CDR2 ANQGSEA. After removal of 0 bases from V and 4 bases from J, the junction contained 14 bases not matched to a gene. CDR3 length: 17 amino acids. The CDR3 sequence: CSVEDRERQGLTYGYTF. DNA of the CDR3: TGCAGCGTTGAAGATCGGGAAAGACAGGGACTTACCTATGGCTACACCTTC.

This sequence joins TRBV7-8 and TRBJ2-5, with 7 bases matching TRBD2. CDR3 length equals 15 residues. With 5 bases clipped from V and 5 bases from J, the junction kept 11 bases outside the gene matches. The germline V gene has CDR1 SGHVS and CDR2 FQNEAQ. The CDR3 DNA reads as TGTGCCAGCAGCCGAACCGGGACTACGCGGGAGACCCAGTACTTC. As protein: CASSRTGTTRETQYF.

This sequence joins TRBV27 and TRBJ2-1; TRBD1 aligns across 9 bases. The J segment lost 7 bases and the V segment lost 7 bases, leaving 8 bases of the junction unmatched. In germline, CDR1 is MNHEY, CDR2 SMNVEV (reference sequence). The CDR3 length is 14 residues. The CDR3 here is CASKPGTGLNEQFF. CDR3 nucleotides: TGTGCCAGCAAACCCGGGACAGGGCTGAATGAGCAGTTCTTC.

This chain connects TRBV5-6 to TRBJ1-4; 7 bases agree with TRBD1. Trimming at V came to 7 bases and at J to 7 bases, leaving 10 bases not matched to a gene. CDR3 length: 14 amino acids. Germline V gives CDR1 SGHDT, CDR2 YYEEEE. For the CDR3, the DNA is TGTGCCAGCTGGAACAGGGGAGTTGGTGAAAAACTGTTTTTT. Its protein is CASWNRGVGEKLFF.

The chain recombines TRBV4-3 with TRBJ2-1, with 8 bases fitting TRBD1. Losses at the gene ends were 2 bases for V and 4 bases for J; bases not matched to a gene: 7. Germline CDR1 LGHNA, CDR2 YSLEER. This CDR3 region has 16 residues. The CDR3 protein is CASSQNRDRTYNEQFF. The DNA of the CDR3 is TGCGCCAGCAGCCAAAACCGGGACAGGACATACAATGAGCAGTTCTTC.

In nucleotides, the CDR3 is TGTGCCAGCAGCTCGGGACTAGCGGGAGGGCCAGTCTACGAGCAGTACTTC. Its protein is CASSSGLAGGPVYEQYF. The rearrangement links TRBV7-2 to TRBJ2-7, with TRBD2 matching over 16 bases. This CDR3 is 17 amino acids long. CDR1 is SGHTA and CDR2 is FQGNSA in the germline V gene. V shed 4 bases and J 3 bases; nucleotides not matched to a gene: 6.

CDR3 bases: TGCGCCAGCAGCCAAGATCTGGGGCACAAGAACACTGAAGCTTTCTTT. This encodes CASSQDLGHKNTEAFF. The V gene is TRBV4-3, the J gene TRBJ1-1, with D possibly TRBD1 on 5 matching bases. The CDR3 runs to 16 residues. V shed 0 bases and J shed 1 base, with 12 bases lying between them. Germline V gene lookup returns CDR1 LGHNA and CDR2 YSLEER.

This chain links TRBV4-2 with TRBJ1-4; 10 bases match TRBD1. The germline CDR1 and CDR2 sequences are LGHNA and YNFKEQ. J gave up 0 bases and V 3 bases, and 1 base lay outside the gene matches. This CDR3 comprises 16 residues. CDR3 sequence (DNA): TGTGCCAGCAGCCACGGACAGGGGGCAACTAATGAAAAACTGTTTTTT. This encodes CASSHGQGATNEKLFF.

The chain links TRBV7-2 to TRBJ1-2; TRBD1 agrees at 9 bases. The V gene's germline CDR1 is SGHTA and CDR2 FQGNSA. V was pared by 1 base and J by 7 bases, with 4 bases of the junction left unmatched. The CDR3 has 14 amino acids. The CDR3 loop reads CASSLEGTGIGYTF. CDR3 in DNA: TGTGCCAGCAGCTTAGAGGGGACAGGGATTGGCTACACCTTC.

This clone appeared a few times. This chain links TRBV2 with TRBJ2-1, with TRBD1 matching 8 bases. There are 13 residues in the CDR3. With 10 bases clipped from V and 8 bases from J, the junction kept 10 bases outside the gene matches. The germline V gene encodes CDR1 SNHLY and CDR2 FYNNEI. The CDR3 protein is CATLDRARDEQFF. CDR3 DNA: TGTGCCACCCTGGACAGGGCCAGGGATGAGCAGTTCTTC.